A single T cell receptor (beta chain) is shown here with its context. The data were produced by immunoSEQ multiplex PCR, yet TCRdb's version contains in-frame clones alone and is incomplete. This table holds over 130,000 clones, over 70% found once. This entry comes from a study of blood T cell repertoires in COVID-19. The germline V gene encodes CDR1 SGHVS and CDR2 FNYEAQ. This CDR3 is 15 amino acids long. With 1 base removed from V and 1 base from J, the gap between germline ends came to 7 bases. Sequencing input: PBMCs or T cells enriched from blood (not recorded which). The chain has TRBV7-6 and TRBJ2-2; the D gene is possibly TRBD1 (5 bases). This TCR came from a man between 45 and 60 years old in a cohort exposed to, infected with or recovered from COVID-19 (not recorded which). The CDR3 nucleotides are TGTGCCAGCAGCTTAGGGACACAGAACACCGGGGAGCTGTTTTTT. It yields the protein CASSLGTQNTGELFF.